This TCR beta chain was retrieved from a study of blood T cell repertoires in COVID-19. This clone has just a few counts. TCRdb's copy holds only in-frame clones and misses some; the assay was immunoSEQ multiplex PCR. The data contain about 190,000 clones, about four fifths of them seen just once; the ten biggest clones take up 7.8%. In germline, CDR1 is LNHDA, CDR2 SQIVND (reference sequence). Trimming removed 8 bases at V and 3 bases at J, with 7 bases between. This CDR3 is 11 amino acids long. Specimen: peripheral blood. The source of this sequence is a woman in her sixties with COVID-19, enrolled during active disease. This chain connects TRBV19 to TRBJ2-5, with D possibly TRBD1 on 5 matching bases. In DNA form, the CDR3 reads TGTGCCAGTCGCAGGGAAGAGACCCAGTACTTC. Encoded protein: CASRREETQYF.